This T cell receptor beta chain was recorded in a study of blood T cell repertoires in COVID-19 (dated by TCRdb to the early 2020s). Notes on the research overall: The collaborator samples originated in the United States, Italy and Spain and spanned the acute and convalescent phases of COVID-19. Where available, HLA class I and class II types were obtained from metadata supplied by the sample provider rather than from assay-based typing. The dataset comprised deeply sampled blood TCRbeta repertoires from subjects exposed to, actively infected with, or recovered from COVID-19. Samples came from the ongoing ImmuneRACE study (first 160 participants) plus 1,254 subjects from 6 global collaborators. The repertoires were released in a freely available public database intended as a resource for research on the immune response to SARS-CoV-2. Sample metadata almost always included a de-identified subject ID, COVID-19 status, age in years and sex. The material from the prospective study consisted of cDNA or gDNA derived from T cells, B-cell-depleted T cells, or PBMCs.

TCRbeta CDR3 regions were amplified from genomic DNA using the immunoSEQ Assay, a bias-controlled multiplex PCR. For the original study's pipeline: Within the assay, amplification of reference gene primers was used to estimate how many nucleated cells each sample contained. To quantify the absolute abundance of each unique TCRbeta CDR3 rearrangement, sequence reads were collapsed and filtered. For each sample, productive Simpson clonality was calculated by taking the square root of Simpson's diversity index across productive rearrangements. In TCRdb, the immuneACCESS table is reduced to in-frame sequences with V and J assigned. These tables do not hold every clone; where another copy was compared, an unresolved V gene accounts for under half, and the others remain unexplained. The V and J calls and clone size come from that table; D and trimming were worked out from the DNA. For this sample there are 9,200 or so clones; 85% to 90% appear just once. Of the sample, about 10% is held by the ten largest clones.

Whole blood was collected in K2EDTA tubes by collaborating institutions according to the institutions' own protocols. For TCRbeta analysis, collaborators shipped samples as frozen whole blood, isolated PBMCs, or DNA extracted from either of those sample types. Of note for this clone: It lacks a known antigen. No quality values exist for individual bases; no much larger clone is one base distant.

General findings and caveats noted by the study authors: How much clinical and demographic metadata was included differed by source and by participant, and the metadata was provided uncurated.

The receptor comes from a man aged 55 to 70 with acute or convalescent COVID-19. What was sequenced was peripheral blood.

The DNA sequence reads TGTGCCAGTAGTATGTACCTAGCGGGAGGGGAGACCCAGTACTTC. Translated, this is CASSMYLAGGETQYF. This sequence uses TRBV19 and TRBJ2-5, with 12 bases in between that match TRBD2. V is pruned by 3 bases and J by 5 bases, leaving 4 bases of the junction without a gene match. The CDR1 and CDR2 encoded by the germline V gene (reference sequence) are LNHDA and SQIVND. Inclusive of the bounding cysteine and phenylalanine, the CDR3 is 15 residues long. The kept DNA is CDR3 alone, 45 bases in frame from the first base.